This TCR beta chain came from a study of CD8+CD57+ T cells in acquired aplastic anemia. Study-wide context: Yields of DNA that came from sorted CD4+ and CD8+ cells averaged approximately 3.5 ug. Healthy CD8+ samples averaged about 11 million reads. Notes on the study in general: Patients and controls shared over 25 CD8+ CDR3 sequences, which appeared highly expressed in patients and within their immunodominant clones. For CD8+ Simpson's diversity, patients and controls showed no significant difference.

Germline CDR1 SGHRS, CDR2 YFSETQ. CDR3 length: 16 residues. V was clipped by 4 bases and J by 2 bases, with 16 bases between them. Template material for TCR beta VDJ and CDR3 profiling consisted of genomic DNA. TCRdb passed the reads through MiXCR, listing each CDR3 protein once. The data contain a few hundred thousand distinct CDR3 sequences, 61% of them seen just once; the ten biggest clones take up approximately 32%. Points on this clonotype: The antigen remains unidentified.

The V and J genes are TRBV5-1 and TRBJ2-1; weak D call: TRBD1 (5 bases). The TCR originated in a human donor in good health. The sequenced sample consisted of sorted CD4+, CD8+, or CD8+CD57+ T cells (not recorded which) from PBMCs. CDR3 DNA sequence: TGCGCCAGCAGCCCGGCAAGGGGCGCAACCTACAATGAGCAGTTCTTC. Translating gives CASSPARGATYNEQFF.